These 4 T cell receptor beta chains originate from one sample sequenced in a study of blood T cell repertoires in COVID-19. Sequencing was performed with immunoSEQ multiplex PCR; in TCRdb, only in-frame clones are kept and a portion is missing. The data show about 140,000 clones, roughly 81% seen once. Sequencing was performed on peripheral blood. The origin of the receptors is a woman in her fifties or sixties with active or convalescent COVID-19.

J is TRBJ1-4 and V is TRBV3-1 (or the pseudogene TRBV3-2), with D possibly being TRBD1 (5 bases). Per the germline V gene, CDR1 is LGHDT and CDR2 is YNNKEL (reference sequence). CDR3 length: 16 residues. Trimming left V 6 bases short and J 0 bases short, with 14 bases between. In DNA, the CDR3 is TGTGCCAGCAGTCGCGACAGACTGGCAACTAATGAAAAACTGTTTTTT. Translating it yields CASSRDRLATNEKLFF.

The chain has TRBV4-3 and TRBJ1-2; TRBD1 aligns across 7 bases. Losses at the gene ends were 5 bases for V and 7 bases for J; bases not matched to a gene: 13. The CDR3 covers 15 residues. Germline loops: CDR1 LGHNA, CDR2 YSLEER. This chain's CDR3 is CASSASTGLEGGYTF. The CDR3 bases are TGCGCCAGCAGCGCGTCGACAGGGTTAGAGGGTGGCTACACCTTC.

The genes are TRBV2 and TRBJ1-2, with D maybe TRBD1 (6 bases). Between the trimmed V and J ends, which lost 3 bases and 7 bases, there was a span of 15 bases. Germline V gene sequence: CDR1 SNHLY, CDR2 FYNNEI. The CDR3 has 14 amino acids. The chain's CDR3 is CASSELWGRGGYTF. The DNA for the CDR3 is TGTGCCAGCAGTGAGTTGTGGGGGCGAGGTGGCTACACCTTC.

This clone appeared a single time. This rearrangement joins TRBV19 to TRBJ2-3, with 8 bases identical to TRBD2. Germline lookup yields CDR1 LNHDA and CDR2 SQIVND (reference sequence). The CDR3 loop spans 16 amino acids. The J segment lost 0 bases and the V segment lost 8 bases, leaving 10 bases of the junction unmatched. CDR3 coding DNA: TGTGCCAGTGGCGATAAGCGGGGGCCTAGCACAGATACGCAGTATTTT. Its protein product is CASGDKRGPSTDTQYF.